This TCR beta chain was sequenced for a study of radiation and T cells in renal cell carcinoma. Method: immunoSEQ multiplex PCR; TCRdb's copy keeps in-frame clones and lacks some. The sample consists of over 120,000 clones, approximately 86% of them appearing once. Time point described: blood 4 weeks post-SBRT, at nephrectomy. The treatment here: 15 Gy SBRT to primary tumor, nephrectomy 4 weeks later. Nephrectomy followed 15 Gy stereotactic body radiation by 4 weeks. V lost 0 bases and J 5 bases, leaving 8 bases between the germline ends. Germline values: CDR1 SGDLS, CDR2 YYNGEE. This CDR3 is built from 14 residues. Study-level results: Top tumor clonotypes rose in blood 2 weeks post-radiation, then contracted.

Concerning this clone: The antigen remains unidentified. Other nucleotide sequences from this sample produce the same CDR3.

V is TRBV9 and J is TRBJ2-2; the D call may be TRBD1 or TRBD2 (6 bases each). The specimen was blood, collected from a patient whose treatment included radiotherapy and nephrectomy. This receptor was obtained from a woman between 45 and 65 years old with renal cell carcinoma. The DNA of the CDR3 is TGTGCCAGCAGCGTAGGAGGGGGGACCGGGGAGCTGTTTTTT. The encoded protein is CASSVGGGTGELFF.